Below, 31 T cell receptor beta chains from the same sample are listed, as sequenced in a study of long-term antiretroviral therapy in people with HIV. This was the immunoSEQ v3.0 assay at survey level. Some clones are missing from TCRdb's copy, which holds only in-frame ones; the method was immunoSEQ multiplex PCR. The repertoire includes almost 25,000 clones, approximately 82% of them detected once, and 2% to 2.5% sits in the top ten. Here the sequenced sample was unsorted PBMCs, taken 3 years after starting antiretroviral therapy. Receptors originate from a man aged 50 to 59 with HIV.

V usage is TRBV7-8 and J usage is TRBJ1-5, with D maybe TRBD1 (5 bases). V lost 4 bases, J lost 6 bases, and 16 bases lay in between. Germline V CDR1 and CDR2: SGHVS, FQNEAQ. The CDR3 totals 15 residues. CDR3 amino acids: CASSSGRILFQPQHF. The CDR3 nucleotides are TGTGCCAGCAGCTCAGGGCGGATTCTGTTTCAGCCCCAGCATTTT.

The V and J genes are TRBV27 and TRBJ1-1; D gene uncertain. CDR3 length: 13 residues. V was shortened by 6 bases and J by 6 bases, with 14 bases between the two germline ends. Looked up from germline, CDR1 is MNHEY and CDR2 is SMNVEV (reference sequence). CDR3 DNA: TGTGCCAGCAGAATGGACCCTTGGGCTGAAGCTTTCTTT. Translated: CASRMDPWAEAFF.

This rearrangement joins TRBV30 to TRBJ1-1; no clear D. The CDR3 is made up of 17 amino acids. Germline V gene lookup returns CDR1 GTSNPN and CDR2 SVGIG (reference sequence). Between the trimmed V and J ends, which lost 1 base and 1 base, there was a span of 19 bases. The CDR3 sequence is CAWSDGMMGSPNTEAFF. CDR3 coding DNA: TGTGCCTGGAGTGACGGAATGATGGGATCCCCGAACACTGAAGCTTTCTTT.

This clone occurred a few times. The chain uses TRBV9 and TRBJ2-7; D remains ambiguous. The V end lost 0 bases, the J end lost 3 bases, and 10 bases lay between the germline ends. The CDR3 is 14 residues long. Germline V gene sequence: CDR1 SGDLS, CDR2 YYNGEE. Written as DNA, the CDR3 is TGTGCCAGCAGCGTAGCCTCCCTAAGCTACGAGCAGTACTTC. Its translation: CASSVASLSYEQYF. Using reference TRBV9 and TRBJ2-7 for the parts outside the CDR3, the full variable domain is DSGVTQTPKHLITATGQRVTLRCSPRSGDLSVYWYQQSLDQGLQFLIQYYNGEERAKGNILERFSAQQFPDLHSELNLSSLELGDSALYFCASSVASLSYEQYFGPGTRLTVT.

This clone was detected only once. This CDR3 is CASSPGTFGNTIYF. The CDR3 DNA reads TGTGCCAGCAGCCCCGGGACCTTCGGAAACACCATATATTTT. The V gene is TRBV6-5, the J gene TRBJ1-3; possible D gene TRBD1, 5 bases. The V end was cut by 6 bases, the J end by 4 bases, with 13 bases between. CDR3 length: 14 amino acids. Germline loops: CDR1 MNHEY, CDR2 SVGAGI.

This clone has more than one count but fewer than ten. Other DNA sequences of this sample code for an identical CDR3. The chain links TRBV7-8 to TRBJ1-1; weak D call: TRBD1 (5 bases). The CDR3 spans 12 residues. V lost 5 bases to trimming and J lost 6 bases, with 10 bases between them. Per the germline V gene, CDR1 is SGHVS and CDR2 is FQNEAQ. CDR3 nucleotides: TGTGCCAGCAGCCTCGGGACGGCTGAAGCTTTCTTT. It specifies CASSLGTAEAFF.

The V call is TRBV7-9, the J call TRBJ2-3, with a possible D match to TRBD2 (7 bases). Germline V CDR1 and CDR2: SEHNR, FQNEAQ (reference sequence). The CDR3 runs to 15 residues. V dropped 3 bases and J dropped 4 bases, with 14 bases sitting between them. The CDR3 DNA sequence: TGTGCCAGCAGCTTGGGTGGGGGGGGCTCAGATACGCAGTATTTT. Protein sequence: CASSLGGGGSDTQYF.

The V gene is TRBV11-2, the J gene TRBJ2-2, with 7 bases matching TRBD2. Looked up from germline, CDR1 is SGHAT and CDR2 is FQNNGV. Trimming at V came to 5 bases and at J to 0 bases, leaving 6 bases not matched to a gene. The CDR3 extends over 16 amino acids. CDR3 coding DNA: TGTGCCAGCAGCAACAAGCGGGACGCGAACACCGGGGAGCTGTTTTTT. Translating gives CASSNKRDANTGELFF.

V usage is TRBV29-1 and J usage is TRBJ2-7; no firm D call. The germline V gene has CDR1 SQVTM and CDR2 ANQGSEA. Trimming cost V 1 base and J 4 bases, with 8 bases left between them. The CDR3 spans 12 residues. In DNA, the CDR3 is TGCAGCGTTGAAGTGTCGAGTTACGAGCAGTACTTC. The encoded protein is CSVEVSSYEQYF.

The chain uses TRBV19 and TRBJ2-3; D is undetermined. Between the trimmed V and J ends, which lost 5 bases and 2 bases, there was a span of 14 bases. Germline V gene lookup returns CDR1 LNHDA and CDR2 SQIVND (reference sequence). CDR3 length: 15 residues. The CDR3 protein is CASSPVGRSTDTQYF. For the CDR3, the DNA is TGTGCCAGTAGTCCGGTGGGCAGATCCACAGATACGCAGTATTTT.

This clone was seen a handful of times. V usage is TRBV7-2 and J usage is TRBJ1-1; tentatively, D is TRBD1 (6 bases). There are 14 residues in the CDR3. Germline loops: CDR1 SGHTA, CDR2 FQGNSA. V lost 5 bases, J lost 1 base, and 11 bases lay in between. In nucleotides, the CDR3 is TGTGCCAGCAGCACCCTGACAGGGAACACTGAAGCTTTCTTT. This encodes CASSTLTGNTEAFF.

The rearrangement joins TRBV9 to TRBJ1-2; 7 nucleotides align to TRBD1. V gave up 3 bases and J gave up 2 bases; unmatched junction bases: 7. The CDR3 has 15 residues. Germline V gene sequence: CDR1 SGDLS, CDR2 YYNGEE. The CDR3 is CASSEDPTGNYGYTF. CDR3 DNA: TGTGCCAGCAGCGAGGATCCGACAGGGAACTATGGCTACACCTTC.

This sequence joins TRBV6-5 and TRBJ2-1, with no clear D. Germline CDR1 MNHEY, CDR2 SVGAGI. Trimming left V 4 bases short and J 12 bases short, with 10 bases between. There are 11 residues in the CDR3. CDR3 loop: CASSFRHRQFF. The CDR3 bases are TGTGCCAGCAGTTTCCGACACAGGCAGTTCTTC.

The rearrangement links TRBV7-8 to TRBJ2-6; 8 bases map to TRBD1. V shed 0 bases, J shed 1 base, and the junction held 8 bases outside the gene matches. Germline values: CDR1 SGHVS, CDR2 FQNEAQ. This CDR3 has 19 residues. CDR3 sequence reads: CASSLARDRRVSGANVLTF. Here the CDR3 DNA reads TGTGCCAGCAGCTTAGCGCGGGACAGGAGAGTATCTGGGGCCAACGTCCTGACTTTC. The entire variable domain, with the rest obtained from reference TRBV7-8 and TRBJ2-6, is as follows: GAGVSQSPRYKVAKRGQDVALRCDPISGHVSLFWYQQALGQGPEFLTYFQNEAQLDKSGLPSDRFFAERPEGSVSTLKIQRTQQEDSAVYLCASSLARDRRVSGANVLTFGAGSRLTVL.

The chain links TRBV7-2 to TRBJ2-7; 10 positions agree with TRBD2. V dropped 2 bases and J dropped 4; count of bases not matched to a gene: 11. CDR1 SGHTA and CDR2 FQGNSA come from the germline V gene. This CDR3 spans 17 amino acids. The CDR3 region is CASSLKVSLAGDYEQYF. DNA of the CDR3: TGTGCCAGCAGCTTAAAGGTGTCGCTAGCGGGGGATTACGAGCAGTACTTC.

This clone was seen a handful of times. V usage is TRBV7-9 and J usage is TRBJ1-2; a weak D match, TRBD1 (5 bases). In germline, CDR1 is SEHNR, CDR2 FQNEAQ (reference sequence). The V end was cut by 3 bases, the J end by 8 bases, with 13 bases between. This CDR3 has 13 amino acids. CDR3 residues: CASSLAGVRGYTF. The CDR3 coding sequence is TGTGCCAGCAGCTTGGCGGGGGTGCGAGGCTACACCTTC.

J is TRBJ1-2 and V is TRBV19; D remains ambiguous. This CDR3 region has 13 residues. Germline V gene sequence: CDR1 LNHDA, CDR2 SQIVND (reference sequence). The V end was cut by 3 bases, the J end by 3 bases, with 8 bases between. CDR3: CASSIGRYYGYTF. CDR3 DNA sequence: TGTGCCAGTAGTATTGGCAGGTACTATGGCTACACCTTC.

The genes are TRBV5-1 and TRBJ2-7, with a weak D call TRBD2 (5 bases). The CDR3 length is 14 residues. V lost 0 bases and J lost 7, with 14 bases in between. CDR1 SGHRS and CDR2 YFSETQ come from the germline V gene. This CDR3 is CASSLASNTGEQYF. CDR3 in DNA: TGCGCCAGCAGCTTGGCTTCTAACACGGGGGAGCAGTACTTC.

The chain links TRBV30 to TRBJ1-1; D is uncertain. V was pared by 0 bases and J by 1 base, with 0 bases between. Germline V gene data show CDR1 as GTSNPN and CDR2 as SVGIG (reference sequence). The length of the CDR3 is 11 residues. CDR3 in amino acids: CAWSVNTEAFF. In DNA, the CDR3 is TGTGCCTGGAGTGTGAACACTGAAGCTTTCTTT. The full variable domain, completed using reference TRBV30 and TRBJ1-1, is SQTIHQWPATLVQPVGSPLSLECTVEGTSNPNLYWYRQAAGRGLQLLFYSVGIGQISSEVPQNLSASRPQDRQFILSSKKLLLSDSGFYLCAWSVNTEAFFGQGTRLTVV.

The CDR3 sequence: CASSFQGPDEQYF. DNA for the CDR3: TGTGCCAGCAGTTTTCAAGGCCCCGACGAGCAGTACTTC. The chain combines TRBV27 with TRBJ2-7; D remains ambiguous. The V end was cut by 3 bases, the J end by 5 bases, with 11 bases between. CDR3 length: 13 amino acids. Germline V lookup: CDR1 MNHEY, CDR2 SMNVEV (reference sequence).

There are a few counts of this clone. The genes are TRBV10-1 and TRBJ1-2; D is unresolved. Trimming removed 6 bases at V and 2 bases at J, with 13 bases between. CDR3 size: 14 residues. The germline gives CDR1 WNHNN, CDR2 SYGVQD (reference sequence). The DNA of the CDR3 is TGCGCCAGCAGCTCCAGGATACTCAACTATGGCTACACCTTC. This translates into CASSSRILNYGYTF.

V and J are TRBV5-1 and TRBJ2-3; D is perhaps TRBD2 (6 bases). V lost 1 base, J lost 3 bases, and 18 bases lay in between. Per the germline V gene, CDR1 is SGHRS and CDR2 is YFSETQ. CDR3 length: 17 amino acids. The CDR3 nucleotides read TGCGCCAGCAGCTTGTATCCGGGAGCAATATGGACAGATACGCAGTATTTT. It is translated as CASSLYPGAIWTDTQYF. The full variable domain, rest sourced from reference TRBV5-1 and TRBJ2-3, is KAGVTQTPRYLIKTRGQQVTLSCSPISGHRSVSWYQQTPGQGLQFLFEYFSETQRNKGNFPGRFSGRQFSNSRSEMNVSTLELGDSALYLCASSLYPGAIWTDTQYFGPGTRLTVL.

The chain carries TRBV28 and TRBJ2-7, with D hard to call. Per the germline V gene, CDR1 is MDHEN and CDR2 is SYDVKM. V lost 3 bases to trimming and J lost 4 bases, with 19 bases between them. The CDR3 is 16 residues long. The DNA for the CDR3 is TGTGCCAGCAGTTTCGTCGTAGCTGTTACCCCATACGAGCAGTACTTC. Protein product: CASSFVVAVTPYEQYF.

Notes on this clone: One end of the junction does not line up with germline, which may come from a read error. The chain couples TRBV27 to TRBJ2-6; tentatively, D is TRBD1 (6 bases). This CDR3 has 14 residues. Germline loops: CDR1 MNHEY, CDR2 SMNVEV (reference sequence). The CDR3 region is CASSLYVGANVLTF. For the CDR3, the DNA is TGTGCCAGCAGTTTATATGTGGGGGCTAACGTCCTGACTTTC.

The CDR3 DNA sequence: TGTGCCAGTACCAACCGACAGGTTGATAGCAATCAGCCCCAGCATTTT. Translation gives CASTNRQVDSNQPQHF. The chain carries TRBV19 and TRBJ1-5; maybe TRBD1 (6 bases). CDR1 is LNHDA, CDR2 SQIVND, per germline (reference sequence). This CDR3 has 16 residues. V gave up 7 bases and J gave up 0 bases, with 16 bases separating them.

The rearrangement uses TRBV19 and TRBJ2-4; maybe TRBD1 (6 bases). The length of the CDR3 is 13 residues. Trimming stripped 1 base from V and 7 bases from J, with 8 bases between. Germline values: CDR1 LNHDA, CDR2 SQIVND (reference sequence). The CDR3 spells CASSIAQGNIQYF. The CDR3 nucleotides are TGTGCCAGTAGTATAGCGCAGGGGAACATTCAGTACTTC. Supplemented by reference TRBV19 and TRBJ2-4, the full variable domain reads DGGITQSPKYLFRKEGQNVTLSCEQNLNHDAMYWYRQDPGQGLRLIYYSQIVNDFQKGDIAEGYSVSREKKESFPLTVTSAQKNPTAFYLCASSIAQGNIQYFGAGTRLSVL.

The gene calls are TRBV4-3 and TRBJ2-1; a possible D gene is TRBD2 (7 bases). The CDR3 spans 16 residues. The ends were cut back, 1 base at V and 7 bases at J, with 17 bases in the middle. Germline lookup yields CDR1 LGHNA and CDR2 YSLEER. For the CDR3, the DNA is TGCGCCAGCAGCCAAGTCGGGGGGCTGATTACAAATGAGCAGTTCTTC. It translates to CASSQVGGLITNEQFF.

The CDR3 region is CATSRDLAYEQYF. DNA for the CDR3: TGTGCCACCAGCAGAGATCTAGCGTACGAGCAGTACTTC. The V call is TRBV15, the J call TRBJ2-7, with D possibly being TRBD2 (6 bases). Germline V gives CDR1 LNHNV, CDR2 YYDKDF (reference sequence). This CDR3 has 13 amino acids. Deletions cut 0 bases from V and 4 bases from J, with 7 bases between.

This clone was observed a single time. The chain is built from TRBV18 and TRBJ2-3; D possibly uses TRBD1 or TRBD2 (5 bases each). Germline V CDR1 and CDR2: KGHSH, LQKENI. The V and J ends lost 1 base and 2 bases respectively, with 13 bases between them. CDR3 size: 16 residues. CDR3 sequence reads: CASSPRTSGLTDTQYF. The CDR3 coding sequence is TGTGCCAGCTCACCACGCACCTCGGGGCTCACAGATACGCAGTATTTT.

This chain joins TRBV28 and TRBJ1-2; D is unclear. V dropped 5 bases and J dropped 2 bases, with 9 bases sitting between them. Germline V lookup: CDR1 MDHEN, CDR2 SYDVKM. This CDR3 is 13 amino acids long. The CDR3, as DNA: TGTGCCAGCAGTCCTCAGAAAAACTATGGCTACACCTTC. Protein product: CASSPQKNYGYTF.

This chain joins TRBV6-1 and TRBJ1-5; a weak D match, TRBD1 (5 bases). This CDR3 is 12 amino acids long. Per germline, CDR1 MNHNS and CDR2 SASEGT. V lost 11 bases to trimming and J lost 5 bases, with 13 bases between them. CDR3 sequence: CASGGTYQPQHF. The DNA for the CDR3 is TGTGCCTCGGGAGGGACTTATCAGCCCCAGCATTTT.